These 30 T cell receptor beta chains were sequenced from one sample in a study of identical twins. A single record per CDR3 protein comes from TCRdb applying MiXCR to the 5' RACE reads. The data contain 350,000 to 450,000 distinct CDR3 sequences, about a fifth of them seen just once; the ten biggest clones take up roughly 12%. The specimen sequenced was naive T cells sorted from blood. The origin of the receptors is a man aged 50-60 years in good health.

This clonotype showed up many times. J is TRBJ2-7 and V is TRBV7-2; D remains ambiguous. CDR3 size: 15 residues. Germline assignment: CDR1 SGHTA and CDR2 FQGNSA. V gave up 5 bases and J gave up 3 bases, with 17 bases separating them. CDR3: CASSKDGGGDYEQYF. CDR3 coding DNA: TGTGCCAGCAGCAAGGACGGTGGTGGGGACTACGAGCAGTACTTC.

This clonotype has a handful of counts. The V gene is TRBV5-4, the J gene TRBJ2-7; 9 bases are shared with TRBD1. Per the germline V gene, CDR1 is SGHNT and CDR2 is YYREEE (reference sequence). V lost 0 bases to trimming and J lost 2 bases; unmatched junction nucleotides: 6. This CDR3 contains 16 residues. The CDR3 DNA sequence: TGTGCCAGCAGCTTGGAAACCGGGACAGGGACCTACGAGCAGTACTTC. Translated, it gives CASSLETGTGTYEQYF.

V and J are TRBV11-2 and TRBJ1-5; possible D gene TRBD1, 5 bases. The CDR3 spans 16 residues. Between the trimmed V and J ends, which lost 1 base and 7 bases, there was a span of 17 bases. CDR1 SGHAT and CDR2 FQNNGV come from the germline V gene. The CDR3: CASSLGAGMIDQPQHF. CDR3 bases: TGTGCCAGCAGCTTAGGGGCAGGGATGATCGACCAGCCCCAGCATTTT.

The chain recombines TRBV9 with TRBJ2-1; D ambiguous. The germline V and J ends were trimmed by 3 bases and 10 bases, with 14 bases remaining between them. The V gene's germline CDR1 is SGDLS and CDR2 YYNGEE. The CDR3 extends over 13 amino acids. CDR3 sequence: CASSEGTPKEQFF. In nucleotides, the CDR3 is TGTGCCAGCAGCGAGGGTACCCCTAAGGAGCAGTTCTTC.

The CDR3 nucleotides read TGCGCCAGCAGCCAAGGTTCGCTGGACGGGAACTATGGCTACACCTTC. It encodes CASSQGSLDGNYGYTF. J is TRBJ1-2 and V is TRBV4-1; D call uncertain. This CDR3 has 16 residues. CDR1 and CDR2 from the germline V gene are MGHRA and YSYEKL. The germline V and J ends were trimmed by 1 base and 2 bases, with 14 bases remaining between them.

The CDR3 DNA sequence: TGCGCCAGCAGTGAGTCCCGGGCCAACACTGAAGCTTTCTTT. This codes for CASSESRANTEAFF. The chain employs TRBV10-1 and TRBJ1-1; D not resolved. The CDR3 sequence is 14 residues long. The germline gives CDR1 WNHNN, CDR2 SYGVQD (reference sequence). The ends were cut back, 0 bases at V and 2 bases at J, with 7 bases in the middle.

This clonotype was counted between two and nine times. The chain uses TRBV12-3 or TRBV12-4 and TRBJ1-2, with 9 bases fitting TRBD1. The CDR3 is made up of 16 amino acids. Losses at the gene ends were 5 bases for V and 0 bases for J; bases not matched to a gene: 7. The CDR3 is CASSPGTGQANYGYTF. In nucleotides, the CDR3 is TGTGCCAGCAGTCCCGGGACAGGGCAAGCTAACTATGGCTACACCTTC.

The table lists this clonotype with a few counts. CDR3 DNA: TGCAGTGCTAGAACAGTTAGCTCCTATAATTCACCCCTCCACTTT. Encoded protein: CSARTVSSYNSPLHF. The chain recombines TRBV20-1 with TRBJ1-6; D ambiguous. From germline, CDR1 is DFQATT and CDR2 SNEGSKA (reference sequence). V was clipped by 2 bases and J by 0 bases, with 8 bases between them. This CDR3 is 15 amino acids long.

A remark on this clonotype: Sequence at one end of the junction differs from germline and may be a read error. The chain links TRBV9 to TRBJ2-1; D gene unclear. The V gene's germline CDR1 is SGDLS and CDR2 YYNGEE. This CDR3 is 16 amino acids long. The CDR3 protein is CASIVGIRDSYNEQFF. As DNA, the CDR3 is TGTGCCAGCATCGTAGGTATAAGGGACTCCTACAATGAGCAGTTCTTC.

The chain is built from TRBV29-1 and TRBJ2-7; possibly TRBD1 or TRBD2 for D (5 bases each). V lost 6 bases to trimming and J lost 4 bases, with 16 bases between them. The germline V gene has CDR1 SQVTM and CDR2 ANQGSEA. The CDR3 length is 13 residues. CDR3 coding DNA: TGCAGCGTCGGGACGGCCGGGGTATACGAGCAGTACTTC. The encoded protein is CSVGTAGVYEQYF.

A remark on this clonotype: The CDR3 end shows no conserved phenylalanine or tryptophan, and so a read error is likely. This chain uses TRBV29-1 with TRBJ2-1, with a tentative D call TRBD2 (5 bases). Germline lookup yields CDR1 SQVTM and CDR2 ANQGSEA. The CDR3 sequence is 13 residues long. V was clipped by 6 bases and J by 3 bases, with 12 bases between them. CDR3 sequence: CSVSGGYYNEQFY. The CDR3 DNA is TGCAGCGTGTCAGGAGGCTACTACAATGAGCAGTTCTAC.

The chain combines TRBV5-1 with TRBJ2-7; TRBD1 might be the D (6 bases). Germline V lookup: CDR1 SGHRS, CDR2 YFSETQ. The CDR3 consists of 16 residues. V lost 0 bases to trimming and J lost 3 bases, with 16 bases between them. CDR3 protein: CASSLGSRGPVYEQYF. The DNA for the CDR3 is TGCGCCAGCAGCTTGGGGAGCAGGGGCCCGGTCTACGAGCAGTACTTC. The variable domain in full, with the rest retrieved from reference TRBV5-1 and TRBJ2-7, is KAGVTQTPRYLIKTRGQQVTLSCSPISGHRSVSWYQQTPGQGLQFLFEYFSETQRNKGNFPGRFSGRQFSNSRSEMNVSTLELGDSALYLCASSLGSRGPVYEQYFGPGTRLTVT.

This chain connects TRBV6-1 to TRBJ1-4; no firm D call. V lost 2 bases and J lost 4, with 8 bases in between. Germline CDR1 and CDR2: MNHNS and SASEGT. This CDR3 is built from 14 residues. For the CDR3, the DNA is TGTGCCAGCAGTGAATTGGGAGTTAATGAAAAACTGTTTTTT. As protein: CASSELGVNEKLFF.

The chain recombines TRBV9 with TRBJ2-1; 9 positions match TRBD1. The ends lost 3 bases at V and 5 bases at J; junction bases unmatched: 3. The CDR3 contains 14 residues. Germline assignment: CDR1 SGDLS and CDR2 YYNGEE. The DNA of the CDR3 is TGTGCCAGCAGCGCGGGACAGGGTAACAATGAGCAGTTCTTC. It codes for CASSAGQGNNEQFF.

J is TRBJ2-7 and V is TRBV24-1, with a weak D call TRBD2 (5 bases). Germline V gives CDR1 KGHDR, CDR2 SFDVKD. The V gene lost 3 bases and the J gene lost 3 bases, with 14 bases spanning the gap. This CDR3 spans 15 amino acids. This chain's CDR3 is CATSDPGSANYEQYF. The CDR3 DNA reads as TGTGCCACCAGTGATCCGGGGAGTGCCAACTACGAGCAGTACTTC.

The J gene is TRBJ1-3, the V gene TRBV25-1; TRBD1 matches 8 bases. The germline CDR1 and CDR2 sequences are MGHDK and SYGVNS. CDR3 length: 16 residues. J lost 0 bases, V lost 6 bases, and 7 bases had no gene match. CDR3: CASRVRQGLSGNTIYF. CDR3 bases: TGTGCCAGCAGAGTGAGACAGGGGCTCTCTGGAAACACCATATATTTT.

This clonotype was seen more than once but under ten times. This sequence joins TRBV12-3 or TRBV12-4 and TRBJ1-1; possibly TRBD1 for D (5 bases). Trimming left V 4 bases short and J 6 bases short, with 15 bases between. This CDR3 has 14 residues. CDR3 sequence: CASSSSGSRAEAFF. The CDR3 coding sequence is TGTGCCAGCAGTTCTTCAGGGAGTAGGGCTGAAGCTTTCTTT.

The sample holds many counts of this clonotype. The chain is built from TRBV5-1 and TRBJ1-4; no definite D call. The germline V gene has CDR1 SGHRS and CDR2 YFSETQ. The V end was cut by 5 bases, the J end by 8 bases, with 19 bases between. The CDR3 loop spans 15 amino acids. The chain's CDR3 is CASRGDKTKEEKLFF. DNA of the CDR3: TGCGCCAGCAGAGGAGACAAGACCAAGGAGGAAAAACTGTTTTTT. The variable domain in full, completed from reference TRBV5-1 and TRBJ1-4, reads KAGVTQTPRYLIKTRGQQVTLSCSPISGHRSVSWYQQTPGQGLQFLFEYFSETQRNKGNFPGRFSGRQFSNSRSEMNVSTLELGDSALYLCASRGDKTKEEKLFFGSGTQLSVL.

On this clonotype itself: Given a much more abundant clone one base away, this may be a read error. The chain joins TRBV10-3 to TRBJ2-5, with TRBD1 matching over 7 bases. The CDR3 spans 13 residues. V was pared by 10 bases and J by 5 bases, with 10 bases of the junction left unmatched. CDR1 is ENHRY, CDR2 SYGVKD, per germline. The CDR3 DNA follows: TGTGCCAGCGCTGACAGGGATCACGAGACCCAGTACTTC. Amino acids: CASADRDHETQYF.

In its sample, this clonotype was seen a few times. CDR3 nucleotide sequence: TGTGCCAGCTCACCACCGGACGGGACTAGCACAGATACGCAGTATTTT. The encoded protein is CASSPPDGTSTDTQYF. This chain joins TRBV18 and TRBJ2-3; possibly TRBD2 for D (6 bases). Per the germline V gene, CDR1 is KGHSH and CDR2 is LQKENI. Trimming removed 0 bases at V and 0 bases at J, with 10 bases between. This CDR3 spans 16 amino acids.

In its sample, this clonotype was seen many times. The rearrangement uses TRBV30 and TRBJ2-1; D might be TRBD1 or TRBD2, each matching 5 bases. CDR3 length equals 13 residues. V was pared by 5 bases and J by 8 bases, with 16 bases between. Germline values: CDR1 GTSNPN, CDR2 SVGIG (reference sequence). The CDR3 DNA reads TGTGCCTGGCCCCCGGGGCCGGGGTATGAGCAGTTCTTC. Translation: CAWPPGPGYEQFF.

This clonotype has just a few counts. The chain couples TRBV10-3 to TRBJ2-7, with D possibly matching TRBD2 (5 bases). CDR1 is ENHRY, CDR2 SYGVKD, per germline. CDR3 size: 13 residues. The V gene lost 2 bases and the J gene lost 5 bases, with 10 bases spanning the gap. The CDR3 loop is CAISEHDGDEQYF. The CDR3 DNA sequence: TGTGCCATCAGTGAGCATGACGGGGACGAGCAGTACTTC.

This clonotype was seen ten or more times. This chain links TRBV5-5 with TRBJ2-5; the match to TRBD2 covers 8 bases. From germline, CDR1 is SGHKS and CDR2 YYEKEE (reference sequence). The ends lost 4 bases at V and 4 bases at J; junction bases unmatched: 12. CDR3 length: 16 residues. CDR3 DNA sequence: TGTGCCAGCAGCGGAACCGGGACTAGGAAAGGAGAGACCCAGTACTTC. Protein: CASSGTGTRKGETQYF. Full variable domain (rest looked up from reference TRBV5-5 and TRBJ2-5): DAGVTQSPTHLIKTRGQQVTLRCSPISGHKSVSWYQQVLGQGPQFIFQYYEKEERGRGNFPDRFSARQFPNYSSELNVNALLLGDSALYLCASSGTGTRKGETQYFGPGTRLLVL.

This clonotype was counted a few times. The chain has TRBV7-2 and TRBJ1-4; D not resolved. The CDR3 extends over 15 amino acids. Trimming removed 6 bases from V and 5 bases from J, with 16 bases in between. Germline assignment: CDR1 SGHTA and CDR2 FQGNSA. DNA for the CDR3: TGTGCCAGCAGTGAGACACGGTCGATGAATGAAAAACTGTTTTTT. It specifies CASSETRSMNEKLFF.

This clonotype has more than one count but fewer than ten. The chain joins TRBV6-2 or TRBV6-3 to TRBJ2-7, with 8 positions matching TRBD2. The V and J ends lost 4 bases and 4 bases, in that order; junction bases with no gene match: 9. Per germline, CDR1 MNHEY and CDR2 SVGEGT. The CDR3 covers 15 residues. The CDR3 DNA sequence: TGTGCCAGCAGTTCTCCGAGGACTAGCTGGTACGAGCAGTACTTC. This gives the protein CASSSPRTSWYEQYF.

This clonotype showed up many times. DNA for the CDR3: TGTGCCAGCAGCGTAGCAGGATCCTACGAGCAGTACTTC. This sequence encodes CASSVAGSYEQYF. This chain connects TRBV9 to TRBJ2-7; D ambiguous. The CDR3 loop spans 13 amino acids. V gave up 0 bases and J gave up 1 base, with 5 bases separating them. CDR1 is SGDLS and CDR2 is YYNGEE in the germline V gene.

This clonotype was counted a few times. The chain couples TRBV6-1 to TRBJ2-7; the match to TRBD2 covers 11 bases. Per the germline V gene, CDR1 is MNHNS and CDR2 is SASEGT. Losses at the gene ends were 4 bases for V and 4 bases for J; bases not matched to a gene: 6. The CDR3 has 15 amino acids. CDR3 residues: CASSGSASGRYEQYF. The CDR3 DNA sequence: TGTGCCAGCAGTGGTTCGGCTAGCGGGAGGTACGAGCAGTACTTC.

This clonotype showed up just a few times. The V and J genes are TRBV29-1 and TRBJ2-7, with 11 bases that match TRBD2. Germline CDR1 SQVTM, CDR2 ANQGSEA. V trimming: 6 bases; J trimming: 4 bases; junction bases outside the gene matches: 2. The length of the CDR3 is 12 residues. The CDR3 coding sequence is TGCAGCGTGACTAGCGGGGAGTACGAGCAGTACTTC. Amino acid sequence: CSVTSGEYEQYF.

This clonotype showed up just a few times. The chain uses TRBV6-1 and TRBJ1-2; 8 nucleotides agree with TRBD1. V shed 6 bases and J 5 bases; nucleotides not matched to a gene: 17. This CDR3 comprises 17 residues. Germline V gene lookup returns CDR1 MNHNS and CDR2 SASEGT. The chain's CDR3 is CASSGAISGTGSYGYTF. For the CDR3, the DNA is TGTGCCAGCAGCGGAGCAATCTCCGGGACAGGTTCATATGGCTACACCTTC.

The chain is built from TRBV11-2 and TRBJ2-3; 9 positions match TRBD2. CDR3 length: 16 amino acids. The ends lost 1 base at V and 3 bases at J; junction bases unmatched: 5. Germline CDR1 and CDR2: SGHAT and FQNNGV. CDR3 in amino acids: CASSLGGGGRTDTQYF. The CDR3 DNA follows: TGTGCCAGCAGCTTAGGCGGGGGGGGCCGAACAGATACGCAGTATTTT.